This TCR beta chain originates from a study of blood T cell repertoires in COVID-19. In the study overall: Sites across the United States, Italy and Spain contributed samples from acute and convalescent COVID-19.

The protocol was immunoSEQ multiplex PCR, while the TCRdb copy is restricted to in-frame clones and leaves out a portion. The sample has a few hundred thousand clones, 90% seen once; the top ten hold about 0.6%. The CDR3 consists of 15 residues. The trim removed 0 bases at V and 3 bases at J, leaving 2 bases unmatched. CDR1 is SGHRS and CDR2 is YFSETQ in the germline V gene. What the recovered Cohort 3 donors had was two negative PCRs, clearance, or symptom resolution. This sequence was found in a young man who had recovered from COVID-19. The V gene is TRBV5-1, the J gene TRBJ2-5, with 10 bases identical to TRBD2. Sequencing was done on a sample of PBMCs or T cells enriched from blood (not recorded which). The DNA for the CDR3 is TGCGCCAGCAGCTTGGCCACTAGCGGGGAAGAGACCCAGTACTTC. Encoded protein: CASSLATSGEETQYF.